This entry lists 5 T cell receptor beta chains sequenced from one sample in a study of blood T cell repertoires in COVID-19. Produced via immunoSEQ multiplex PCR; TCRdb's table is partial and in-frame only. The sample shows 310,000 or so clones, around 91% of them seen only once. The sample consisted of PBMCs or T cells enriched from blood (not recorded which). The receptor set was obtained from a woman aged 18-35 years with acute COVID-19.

CDR3 DNA sequence: TGTGCCAGTAAGATAAGCGGGAGAGGCGAGCAGTACTTC. This encodes CASKISGRGEQYF. The V and J genes are TRBV19 and TRBJ2-7; the match to TRBD2 covers 8 bases. Germline V gene lookup returns CDR1 LNHDA and CDR2 SQIVND (reference sequence). Trimming took 7 bases from V and 6 from J; bases not matched to a gene: 8. The CDR3 sequence is 13 residues long.

As DNA, the CDR3 is TGCGCCAGCAGCCAAGACAGGACGGGGGGCAACATTCAGTACTTC. Its translation is CASSQDRTGGNIQYF. The V and J genes are TRBV4-3 and TRBJ2-4, with TRBD2 as a possible D gene (7 bases). CDR3 size: 15 residues. Trimming shortened V by 0 bases and J by 7 bases, and 13 bases separated the two germline ends. Germline V gene lookup returns CDR1 LGHNA and CDR2 YSLEER.

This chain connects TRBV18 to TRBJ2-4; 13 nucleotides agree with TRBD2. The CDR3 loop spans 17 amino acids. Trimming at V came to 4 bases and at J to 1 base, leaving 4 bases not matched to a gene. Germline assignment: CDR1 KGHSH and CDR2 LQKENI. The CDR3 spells CASSRGLAGVAKNIQYF. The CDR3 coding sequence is TGTGCCAGCTCACGAGGACTAGCGGGAGTCGCCAAAAACATTCAGTACTTC.

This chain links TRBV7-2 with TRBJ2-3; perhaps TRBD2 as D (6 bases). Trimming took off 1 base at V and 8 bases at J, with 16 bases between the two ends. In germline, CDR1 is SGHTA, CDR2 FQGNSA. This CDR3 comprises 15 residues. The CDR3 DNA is TGTGCCAGCAGCTTAGGGGGGGAACGGGGCCGTACGCAGTATTTT. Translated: CASSLGGERGRTQYF.

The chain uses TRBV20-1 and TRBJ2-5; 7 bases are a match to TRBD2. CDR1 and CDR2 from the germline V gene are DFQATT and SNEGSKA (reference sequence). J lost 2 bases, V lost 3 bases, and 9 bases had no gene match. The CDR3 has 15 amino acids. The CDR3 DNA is TGCAGTGCTAGTAGCAGCGGACTAGATCAAGAGACCCAGTACTTC. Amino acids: CSASSSGLDQETQYF.